This T cell receptor beta chain stems from a study of T-cell reconstitution after alpha-beta-depleted transplantation in children. Molecular barcoding with unique molecular identifiers was used for the TCRbeta library. MiXCR, run by TCRdb on the PCR reads, gives a single entry per CDR3 protein. Of a few hundred thousand distinct CDR3 sequences in the sample, 18% were seen once. Germline values: CDR1 LNHDA, CDR2 SQIVND (reference sequence). The CDR3 covers 15 residues. V was trimmed by 5 bases and J by 6 bases, leaving 19 bases between them. This chain joins TRBV19 and TRBJ1-2; D not certain. The receptor's source is a human donor who donated a stem cell graft to a child with acute lymphoblastic leukemia. This material consisted of PBMCs from the stem cell graft donor, taken from the stem cell graft. CDR3 DNA: TGTGCCAGTAGTGCCTGGGCAGGCACGACCAATGGCTACACCTTC. Its translation is CASSAWAGTTNGYTF.